The 5 T cell receptor beta chains below were found in one sample sequenced in a study of cytomegalovirus exposure and HLA in healthy donors. The study ran its PCR with 60 Vbeta and 13 Jbeta primers. Sequencing was performed with immunoSEQ multiplex PCR; in TCRdb, only in-frame clones are kept and a portion is missing. The data contain approximately 140,000 clones, under 80% of them singletons. Sequenced: PBMCs. The receptors originated from a woman aged 45-60 years in good health and CMV-seropositive.

V gene TRBV6-5 combines with J gene TRBJ2-2; D is unresolved. Germline CDR1 is MNHEY and CDR2 is SVGAGI. This CDR3 spans 15 amino acids. Deletions cut 2 bases from V and 1 base from J, with 8 bases between. The CDR3, as DNA: TGTGCCAGCAGTTACAACAGCCAGAACACCGGGGAGCTGTTTTTT. Residues: CASSYNSQNTGELFF.

The genes are TRBV7-8 and TRBJ1-2; D ambiguous. Per germline, CDR1 SGHVS and CDR2 FQNEAQ. This CDR3 has 14 amino acids. The ends were cut back, 5 bases at V and 4 bases at J, with 14 bases in the middle. CDR3 nucleotides: TGTGCCAGCAGCGGCCACGGTGCAGGCTATGGCTACACCTTC. As protein: CASSGHGAGYGYTF.

The J gene is TRBJ2-1, the V gene TRBV4-3; 7 nucleotides agree with TRBD2. Germline V gives CDR1 LGHNA, CDR2 YSLEER. The CDR3 has 18 residues. Trimming cost V 0 bases and J 4 bases; bases outside gene matches: 12. The CDR3 DNA is TGCGCCAGCAGCCAAGATTTCGGGGGAGGGGCGGGTTACAATGAGCAGTTCTTC. Its protein product is CASSQDFGGGAGYNEQFF.

V usage is TRBV10-3 and J usage is TRBJ1-2; 12 nucleotides match TRBD1. The germline V gene has CDR1 ENHRY and CDR2 SYGVKD. This CDR3 region has 15 residues. The V segment lost 9 bases and the J segment 5 bases; nucleotides outside the gene matches: 10. The chain's CDR3 is CAIREPGQGAYGYTF. For the CDR3, the DNA is TGTGCCATACGGGAACCGGGACAGGGGGCTTATGGCTACACCTTC.

V gene TRBV19 combines with J gene TRBJ1-2; D not certain. The CDR3 has 15 residues. V gave up 4 bases and J gave up 5 bases, with 17 bases separating them. Looked up from germline, CDR1 is LNHDA and CDR2 is SQIVND (reference sequence). The CDR3 coding sequence is TGTGCCAGTAGTACACCGATCTCACTTCTTTATGGCTACACCTTC. This codes for CASSTPISLLYGYTF. The variable domain in full, completed from reference TRBV19 and TRBJ1-2, reads DGGITQSPKYLFRKEGQNVTLSCEQNLNHDAMYWYRQDPGQGLRLIYYSQIVNDFQKGDIAEGYSVSREKKESFPLTVTSAQKNPTAFYLCASSTPISLLYGYTFGSGTRLTVV.